In this sample, the clone carrying this TCR beta chain turned up once. This sample is drawn from a study of blood T cell repertoires in COVID-19. Study-level information: Italy, Spain and the United States were the sources of the convalescent and acute COVID-19 samples. Sample material is recorded as cDNA or gDNA derived from T cells, B-cell-depleted T cells, or PBMCs.

Germline CDR1 reads SNHLY; CDR2 reads FYNNEI. The CDR3 is 16 residues long. J gave up 2 bases and V 5 bases, and 9 bases lay outside the gene matches. Original handling: Cell counts per sample came from amplifying reference gene primers. Some clones are missing from TCRdb's copy, which holds only in-frame ones; the method was immunoSEQ multiplex PCR. The V and J calls and clone size are taken from that table; D and trimming were inferred from the DNA. The sample carries 200,000 to 300,000 clones, 90% recorded once. The V and J genes are TRBV2 and TRBJ1-5; 7 bases match TRBD1. This clonotype was sampled from a woman in her thirties or forties with acute or convalescent COVID-19. Input material: peripheral blood. Here the CDR3 reads CASSRGTAQGNQPQHF. CDR3 nucleotide sequence: TGTGCCAGCAGTCGGGGGACAGCTCAGGGCAATCAGCCCCAGCATTTT.